The 22 T cell receptor beta chains below were found in one sample sequenced in a study of T cells in Graves' hyperthyroidism and ophthalmopathy. RNA transcripts gave rise to amplified TCR beta CDR3 regions. In the first-round RT-PCR of the TCR CDR3, the HTBI primer set was used. TCRdb redid the calling of the multiplex PCR reads with MiXCR, one entry per CDR3 protein. The sample shows around 300,000 distinct CDR3 sequences, around 19% of them seen only once. Input material: blood. Receptor source: a man aged 45-65 years with Graves' ophthalmopathy.

This clonotype occurred many times. The V call is TRBV20-1, the J call TRBJ2-7; D remains unclear. Germline-derived CDR1 and CDR2 are DFQATT and SNEGSKA (reference sequence). Trimming took 5 bases from V and 0 from J, leaving 11 bases between them. CDR3 size: 13 residues. The CDR3 sequence: CSAQLESSYEQYF. The CDR3 DNA follows: TGCAGTGCTCAACTCGAGAGCTCCTACGAGCAGTACTTC.

The chain employs TRBV5-1 and TRBJ2-1; the match to TRBD2 covers 8 bases. The ends lost 3 bases at V and 8 bases at J; junction bases unmatched: 10. The CDR3 has 15 amino acids. Per the germline V gene, CDR1 is SGHRS and CDR2 is YFSETQ. The CDR3 here is CASSSSGSLRDEQFF. As DNA, the CDR3 is TGCGCCAGCAGCTCTAGCGGGTCACTGAGGGATGAGCAGTTCTTC.

This clonotype showed up just a few times. A junction boundary mismatches the germline segment, possibly from a read error. V gene TRBV7-7 combines with J gene TRBJ2-5; 10 bases match TRBD2. This CDR3 has 15 amino acids. In germline, CDR1 is SSHAT, CDR2 FNYEAQ (reference sequence). The CDR3 loop reads CASSTFLAGGETQYF. CDR3 nucleotides: TGTGCTAGCAGCACGTTTTTAGCGGGAGGCGAGACCCAGTACTTC.

The chain carries TRBV6-1 and TRBJ2-5; 10 bases match TRBD2. The V and J ends lost 5 bases and 0 bases, in that order; junction bases with no gene match: 3. This CDR3 comprises 15 residues. CDR1 and CDR2 (germline): MNHNS, SASEGT. CDR3 coding DNA: TGTGCCAGCAGTAAGCTAGCGGGGGACCAAGAGACCCAGTACTTC. As protein: CASSKLAGDQETQYF.

This clonotype appeared a single time. A junction end diverges from the germline sequence, so it may reflect a read error. The chain joins TRBV28 to TRBJ1-1; no definite D call. Germline V gene lookup returns CDR1 MDHEN and CDR2 SYDVKM. The CDR3 runs to 12 residues. The DNA of the CDR3 is TGTGCCAGCAGTCTTGGGAGTGCTGAAGCTCTCTTT. This gives the protein CASSLGSAEALF.

This clonotype has a count of ten or more. The gene calls are TRBV11-2 and TRBJ2-3, with TRBD2 matching over 11 bases. Germline V gene lookup returns CDR1 SGHAT and CDR2 FQNNGV. Trimming at V came to 5 bases and at J to 1 base, leaving 5 bases not matched to a gene. The CDR3 length is 16 residues. CDR3 residues: CASSILAGGGTDTQYF. CDR3 DNA: TGTGCCAGCAGCATCCTAGCGGGAGGTGGCACAGATACGCAGTATTTT.

This clonotype was seen repeatedly, ten times or more. The rearrangement links TRBV11-2 to TRBJ2-7; 7 positions match TRBD2. V dropped 4 bases and J dropped 2; count of bases not matched to a gene: 8. The CDR3 loop spans 15 amino acids. Per germline, CDR1 SGHAT and CDR2 FQNNGV. The CDR3 DNA reads TGTGCCAGCAGCTCCCTTTTTGGGGGGGCCTACGAGCAGTACTTC. This encodes CASSSLFGGAYEQYF.

Worth noting for this clonotype: A much more abundant neighbour one base away suggests this may be a read error. This chain joins TRBV14 and TRBJ2-3; the match to TRBD2 covers 10 bases. V shed 3 bases, J shed 10 bases, and the junction held 10 bases outside the gene matches. Per germline, CDR1 SGHDN and CDR2 FVKESK. The CDR3 extends over 15 amino acids. The CDR3 DNA reads as TGTGCCAGCAGCCAGGACGGGGCTAGCGGGAGACCGCAGTATTTT. It is translated as CASSQDGASGRPQYF. Full variable domain (outside the CDR3, taken from reference TRBV14 and TRBJ2-3): EAGVTQFPSHSVIEKGQTVTLRCDPISGHDNLYWYRRVMGKEIKFLLHFVKESKQDESGMPNNRFLAERTGGTYSTLKVQPAELEDSGVYFCASSQDGASGRPQYFGPGTRLTVL.

The V and J genes are TRBV7-6 and TRBJ2-1; D is unresolved. The CDR3 extends over 12 amino acids. The germline V and J ends were trimmed by 2 bases and 9 bases, with 8 bases remaining between them. Germline V gene sequence: CDR1 SGHVS, CDR2 FNYEAQ. CDR3 bases: TGTGCCAGCAGCTTAAGGTGGAGTGAGCAGTTCTTC. Protein: CASSLRWSEQFF.

This clonotype was observed many times. The gene calls are TRBV2 and TRBJ1-1, with D possibly being TRBD1 (6 bases). Trimming removed 3 bases at V and 0 bases at J, with 17 bases between. The CDR3 contains 17 residues. Germline V gene data show CDR1 as SNHLY and CDR2 as FYNNEI. CDR3: CASSESRGRVMNTEAFF. In DNA, the CDR3 is TGTGCCAGCAGTGAGAGCAGGGGTCGGGTGATGAACACTGAAGCTTTCTTT.

There are many counts of this clonotype. The rearrangement uses TRBV2 and TRBJ1-1; D is unclear. This CDR3 comprises 13 residues. The germline gives CDR1 SNHLY, CDR2 FYNNEI. The V and J ends lost 3 bases and 2 bases respectively, with 7 bases between them. The DNA of the CDR3 is TGTGCCAGCAGTGAGAAGGGCAACACTGAAGCTTTCTTT. This sequence encodes CASSEKGNTEAFF.

There are a few counts of this clonotype. This chain joins TRBV10-3 and TRBJ1-4, with TRBD1 matching 11 bases. CDR1 and CDR2 from the germline V gene are ENHRY and SYGVKD. The trim removed 6 bases at V and 7 bases at J, leaving 4 bases unmatched. This CDR3 contains 14 residues. CDR3 in DNA: TGTGCCATCAGGCCGGGACAGGGGGGTGAAAAACTGTTTTTT. The encoded protein is CAIRPGQGGEKLFF.

This clonotype was seen repeatedly, ten times or more. This chain joins TRBV30 and TRBJ1-5, with D possibly TRBD1 on 6 matching bases. Germline CDR1 is GTSNPN and CDR2 is SVGIG (reference sequence). V lost 0 bases to trimming and J lost 1 base, with 10 bases between them. The CDR3 has 15 amino acids. Here the CDR3 DNA reads TGTGCCTGGAGTGTACCAGGGGCGAGCAATCAGCCCCAGCATTTT. It yields the protein CAWSVPGASNQPQHF.

In this sample, this clonotype turned up many times. The chain uses TRBV2 and TRBJ1-5; D uncertain. CDR1 and CDR2 (germline): SNHLY, FYNNEI. The length of the CDR3 is 13 residues. V lost 4 bases to trimming and J lost 4 bases, with 8 bases between them. The CDR3 sequence: CASSVLVNQPQHF. The CDR3 region has the DNA TGTGCCAGCAGTGTTCTCGTTAATCAGCCCCAGCATTTT.

In its sample, this clonotype was seen a few times. The chain links TRBV6-1 to TRBJ2-1, with TRBD2 matching 11 bases. V was clipped by 5 bases and J by 6 bases; unmatched bases: 9. The germline V gene has CDR1 MNHNS and CDR2 SASEGT. The CDR3 is made up of 16 amino acids. The CDR3 sequence is CASSSPAGTSGNEQFF. In DNA form, the CDR3 reads TGTGCCAGCAGTTCCCCTGCCGGGACTAGCGGCAATGAGCAGTTCTTC.

The gene calls are TRBV28 and TRBJ1-1, with D unclear. Germline CDR1 is MDHEN and CDR2 is SYDVKM. The CDR3 has 11 amino acids. Between the trimmed V and J ends, which lost 6 bases and 3 bases, there was a span of 5 bases. The CDR3 DNA sequence: TGTGCCAGCAGGGAGTACACTGAAGCTTTCTTT. Translated: CASREYTEAFF.

The chain carries TRBV11-3 and TRBJ1-1; D is possibly TRBD1 (5 bases). The ends were cut back, 2 bases at V and 0 bases at J, with 10 bases in the middle. CDR1 is SGHNT and CDR2 is YENEEA in the germline V gene. The CDR3 is made up of 15 amino acids. The CDR3 bases are TGTGCCAGCAGCTTACGGGGCGGATTGAACACTGAAGCTTTCTTT. As protein: CASSLRGGLNTEAFF.

The genes are TRBV20-1 and TRBJ1-1; tentative D call: TRBD1 (5 bases). CDR1 DFQATT and CDR2 SNEGSKA come from the germline V gene (reference sequence). The CDR3 extends over 13 amino acids. The germline V and J ends were trimmed by 4 bases and 4 bases, with 13 bases remaining between them. The CDR3 DNA reads TGCAGTGCTACCCAGGGATATGGCACTGAAGCTTTCTTT. Protein: CSATQGYGTEAFF.

In this sample, this clonotype turned up a few times. This chain links TRBV24-1 with TRBJ2-3; 12 bases map to TRBD1. Germline V gives CDR1 KGHDR, CDR2 SFDVKD. The CDR3 consists of 18 residues. The V gene end was trimmed by 3 bases and the J gene end by 5 bases; junction bases not matched to a gene: 11. This CDR3 is CATSDVTTGTGGEDTQYF. The CDR3 nucleotides are TGTGCCACCAGTGATGTCACGACCGGGACAGGGGGCGAAGATACGCAGTATTTT.

Many counts were recorded for this clonotype. The V and J genes are TRBV30 and TRBJ2-7; 11 bases line up with TRBD1. This CDR3 is built from 15 residues. The germline V gene has CDR1 GTSNPN and CDR2 SVGIG (reference sequence). The junction had 6 bases not matched to a gene; V was cut back by 1 base and J by 4 bases. The CDR3 here is CAWSGWTGGRYEQYF. CDR3 DNA: TGTGCCTGGAGTGGCTGGACAGGGGGCAGGTACGAGCAGTACTTC.

The table lists this clonotype with many counts. J is TRBJ2-3 and V is TRBV30, with 11 nucleotides matching TRBD2. Per germline, CDR1 GTSNPN and CDR2 SVGIG (reference sequence). This CDR3 is 15 amino acids long. V was pared by 2 bases and J by 8 bases, with 9 bases of the junction left unmatched. In DNA, the CDR3 is TGTGCCTGGAGTATTACTAGCGGGAGAAGTGCTACGCAGTATTTT. Encoded protein: CAWSITSGRSATQYF.

The chain carries TRBV6-6 and TRBJ1-1; 9 nucleotides match TRBD1. Trimming at V came to 2 bases and at J to 4 bases, leaving 2 bases not matched to a gene. Germline V gene sequence: CDR1 MNHNY, CDR2 SVGAGI (reference sequence). The CDR3 is made up of 14 amino acids. CDR3 sequence reads: CASSYTDRGTEAFF. The CDR3 DNA follows: TGTGCCAGCAGTTACACGGACAGGGGCACTGAAGCTTTCTTT.